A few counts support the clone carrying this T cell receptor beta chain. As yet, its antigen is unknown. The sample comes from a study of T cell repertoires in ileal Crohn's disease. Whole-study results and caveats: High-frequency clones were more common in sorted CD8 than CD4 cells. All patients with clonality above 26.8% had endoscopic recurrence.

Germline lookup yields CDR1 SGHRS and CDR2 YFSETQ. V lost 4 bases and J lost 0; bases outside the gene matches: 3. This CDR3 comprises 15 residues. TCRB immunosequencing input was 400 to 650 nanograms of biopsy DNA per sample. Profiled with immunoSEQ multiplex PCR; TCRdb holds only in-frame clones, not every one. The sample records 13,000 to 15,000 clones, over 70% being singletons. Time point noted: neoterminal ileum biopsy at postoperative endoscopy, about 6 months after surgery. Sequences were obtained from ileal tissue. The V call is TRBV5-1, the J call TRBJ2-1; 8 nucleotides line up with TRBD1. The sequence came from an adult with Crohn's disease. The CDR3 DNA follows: TGCGCCAGCAGCCCTGGACAGGGCTCCTACAATGAGCAGTTCTTC. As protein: CASSPGQGSYNEQFF.